These 18 T cell receptor beta chains were sequenced from one sample in a study of blood T cell repertoires in COVID-19. The method was immunoSEQ multiplex PCR; TCRdb's version includes in-frame clones alone and lacks a portion of them. Of some 170,000 clones in the sample, about 83% are singletons; the top ten hold around 13%. The sequenced sample was peripheral blood. Receptor source: a woman in her 70s with COVID-19, enrolled during active disease.

The chain combines TRBV12-5 with TRBJ1-6; perhaps TRBD1 as D (5 bases). The V gene's germline CDR1 is LGHNT and CDR2 FRNRAP. This CDR3 has 14 residues. Trimming took off 0 bases at V and 10 bases at J, with 10 bases between the two ends. CDR3 in amino acids: CASGLVLGGSPLHF. Here the CDR3 DNA reads TGTGCTAGTGGTTTGGTCCTGGGGGGGTCACCCCTCCACTTT.

This clone has more than one count but fewer than ten. This chain's CDR3 is CASSQGVKNTEAFF. CDR3 bases: TGTGCCAGCAGCCAAGGTGTCAAGAACACTGAAGCTTTCTTT. The chain combines TRBV3-1 (or the pseudogene TRBV3-2) with TRBJ1-1; D call uncertain. The CDR3 is made up of 14 amino acids. Trimming left V 1 base short and J 1 base short, with 7 bases between. CDR1 is LGHDT, CDR2 YNNKEL, per germline (reference sequence).

The V and J genes are TRBV4-3 and TRBJ2-5; D call uncertain. This CDR3 has 21 residues. Germline assignment: CDR1 LGHNA and CDR2 YSLEER. The V and J ends lost 0 bases and 0 bases respectively, with 26 bases between them. The CDR3 sequence is CASSQDGWSEESTSYQETQYF. The CDR3 region has the DNA TGCGCCAGCAGCCAAGATGGTTGGAGTGAGGAGTCCACCTCGTACCAAGAGACCCAGTACTTC.

V usage is TRBV5-6 and J usage is TRBJ1-6, with D maybe TRBD1 (6 bases). The CDR3 contains 14 residues. V lost 0 bases and J lost 6, with 7 bases in between. Germline V gives CDR1 SGHDT, CDR2 YYEEEE. DNA of the CDR3: TGTGCCAGCAGCTTGGAGGGGGTTAATTCACCCCTCCACTTT. As protein: CASSLEGVNSPLHF.

The J gene is TRBJ1-1, the V gene TRBV27; D may be TRBD1 (5 bases). Germline V CDR1 and CDR2: MNHEY, SMNVEV (reference sequence). V lost 6 bases to trimming and J lost 10 bases, with 15 bases between them. The CDR3 spans 12 residues. CDR3 bases: TGTGCCAGCAGGGACTTCGGGGGTGGAGCTTTCTTT. Its translation is CASRDFGGGAFF.

The rearrangement joins TRBV28 to TRBJ2-7, with D perhaps TRBD1 (6 bases). Germline V CDR1 and CDR2: MDHEN, SYDVKM. The CDR3 length is 13 residues. Deletions cut 3 bases from V and 6 bases from J, with 12 bases between. CDR3 amino acids: CASSFTGRVEQYF. CDR3 bases: TGTGCCAGCAGTTTTACAGGGCGGGTCGAGCAGTACTTC.

J is TRBJ2-1 and V is TRBV6-6, with TRBD2 as a possible D gene (6 bases). Germline V gives CDR1 MNHNY, CDR2 SVGAGI (reference sequence). Trimming took 2 bases from V and 8 from J, leaving 10 bases between them. The CDR3 covers 13 residues. The CDR3, as DNA: TGTGCCAGCAGTTACCGGGAGTGGGATGAGCAGTTCTTC. Its protein product is CASSYREWDEQFF.

This clone was counted a single time. The chain employs TRBV4-2 and TRBJ1-4, with 7 positions matching TRBD1. This CDR3 contains 14 residues. Trimming at V came to 4 bases and at J to 4 bases, leaving 3 bases not matched to a gene. Germline assignment: CDR1 LGHNA and CDR2 YNFKEQ. This chain's CDR3 is CASSLGTDNEKLFF. CDR3 sequence (DNA): TGTGCCAGCAGCCTCGGGACAGATAATGAAAAACTGTTTTTT.

This sequence joins TRBV2 and TRBJ2-1; a possible D gene is TRBD1 (6 bases). The CDR3 extends over 13 amino acids. Trimming took off 2 bases at V and 5 bases at J, with 7 bases between the two ends. From germline, CDR1 is SNHLY and CDR2 FYNNEI. This chain's CDR3 is CASSENRDNEQFF. In nucleotides, the CDR3 is TGTGCCAGCAGTGAAAACAGGGACAATGAGCAGTTCTTC.

The chain carries TRBV18 and TRBJ1-1, with 8 bases aligning to TRBD1. V was clipped by 3 bases and J by 4 bases; unmatched bases: 4. The length of the CDR3 is 14 residues. Germline loops: CDR1 KGHSH, CDR2 LQKENI. The CDR3 sequence: CASSPGQESTEAFF. For the CDR3, the DNA is TGTGCCAGCTCACCGGGACAGGAGTCCACTGAAGCTTTCTTT.

The rearrangement links TRBV5-1 to TRBJ2-3; no firm D call. The CDR3 runs to 12 residues. V dropped 4 bases and J dropped 0 bases, with 3 bases sitting between them. Germline CDR1 is SGHRS and CDR2 is YFSETQ. The CDR3 nucleotides are TGCGCCAGCAGCCTAAGCACAGATACGCAGTATTTT. Translated, it gives CASSLSTDTQYF. The variable domain in full, completed from reference TRBV5-1 and TRBJ2-3, reads KAGVTQTPRYLIKTRGQQVTLSCSPISGHRSVSWYQQTPGQGLQFLFEYFSETQRNKGNFPGRFSGRQFSNSRSEMNVSTLELGDSALYLCASSLSTDTQYFGPGTRLTVL.

V is TRBV7-9 and J is TRBJ2-6, with D unresolved. V lost 4 bases and J lost 0, with 13 bases in between. The V gene's germline CDR1 is SEHNR and CDR2 FQNEAQ (reference sequence). CDR3 length: 17 amino acids. CDR3 amino acids: CASSSDWPFSGANVLTF. The CDR3 DNA follows: TGTGCCAGCAGCTCCGATTGGCCCTTCTCTGGGGCCAACGTCCTGACTTTC.

V gene TRBV11-2 combines with J gene TRBJ2-7, with D possibly TRBD1 on 5 matching bases. The CDR3 loop spans 11 amino acids. Germline CDR1 and CDR2: SGHAT and FQNNGV. Between the trimmed V and J ends, which lost 8 bases and 6 bases, there was a span of 11 bases. CDR3 region: CASQGRAEQYF. In nucleotides, the CDR3 is TGTGCCAGCCAGGGCAGGGCCGAGCAGTACTTC. The whole variable domain, filled in from reference TRBV11-2 and TRBJ2-7, reads EAGVAQSPRYKIIEKRQSVAFWCNPISGHATLYWYQQILGQGPKLLIQFQNNGVVDDSQLPKDRFSAERLKGVDSTLKIQPAKLEDSAVYLCASQGRAEQYFGPGTRLTVT.

The rearrangement uses TRBV9 and TRBJ2-7, with 7 bases matching TRBD1. Germline V gene lookup returns CDR1 SGDLS and CDR2 YYNGEE. CDR3 length equals 15 residues. V dropped 1 base and J dropped 2; count of bases not matched to a gene: 6. The DNA for the CDR3 is TGTGCCAGCAGCGTATCATGGGACAGTCCCTACGAGCAGTACTTC. Its protein product is CASSVSWDSPYEQYF.

The chain carries TRBV6-5 and TRBJ1-1, with 8 bases fitting TRBD1. J lost 5 bases, V lost 5 bases, and 7 bases had no gene match. This CDR3 has 14 residues. Per the germline V gene, CDR1 is MNHEY and CDR2 is SVGAGI. In nucleotides, the CDR3 is TGTGCCAGCAGTCGGCAGGGGGCTCGAACTGAAGCTTTCTTT. This codes for CASSRQGARTEAFF.

This sequence joins TRBV19 and TRBJ1-6; 7 bases align to TRBD1. The CDR3 runs 15 residues. Trimming cost V 6 bases and J 10 bases; bases outside gene matches: 12. The germline V gene encodes CDR1 LNHDA and CDR2 SQIVND (reference sequence). The CDR3 DNA is TGTGCCAGTAGCCCAAGGGACAGCGGCAGATCACCCCTCCACTTT. This sequence encodes CASSPRDSGRSPLHF.

V and J are TRBV6-4 and TRBJ2-5; TRBD1 matches 8 bases. The CDR3 totals 15 residues. With V trimmed by 4 bases and J by 3 bases, 7 bases remained unmatched. CDR1 and CDR2 from the germline V gene are MRHNA and SNTAGT. CDR3 sequence: CASSGDRNNEETQYF. CDR3 DNA: TGTGCCAGCAGTGGGGACAGGAATAATGAAGAGACCCAGTACTTC.

This clone was observed once. The rearrangement joins TRBV6-2 or TRBV6-3 to TRBJ2-4; D remains ambiguous. This CDR3 comprises 16 residues. Germline CDR1 is MNHEY and CDR2 is SVGEGT. V was pared by 5 bases and J by 2 bases, with 16 bases between. DNA for the CDR3: TGTGCCAGCAGTCAAAAGCTTTACCCCACCAAAAACATTCAGTACTTC. It encodes CASSQKLYPTKNIQYF.